This TCR beta chain was profiled in a study of identifying expanded T cells in peripheral blood. Study observations and caveats: Technical replicates showed roughly 1.2 changed clones; approximately 2 weeks 15 to 20; four weeks 19.

V shed 5 bases and J shed 2 bases, with 13 bases lying between them. The germline V gene has CDR1 SGHNT and CDR2 YENEEA. There are 14 residues in the CDR3. The method was immunoSEQ multiplex PCR; TCRdb's version includes in-frame clones alone and lacks a portion of them. The sample lists about 110,000 clones, about 87% seen once, with 8% to 9% in the top ten. During the collection period, no donor immune events like infections were recorded. Concerning this clone itself: Its specificity is not known.

Sequenced: blood. The chain joins TRBV11-3 to TRBJ2-7; D ambiguous. This TCR derives from a person aged 18 to 75 in good health. CDR3 in amino acids: CASSPQWQPYEQYF. The DNA of the CDR3 is TGTGCCAGCAGCCCCCAGTGGCAGCCCTACGAGCAGTACTTC. The whole variable domain, remainder taken from reference TRBV11-3 and TRBJ2-7, is EAGVVQSPRYKIIEKKQPVAFWCNPISGHNTLYWYLQNLGQGPELLIRYENEEAVDDSQLPKDRFSAERLKGVDSTLKIQPAELGDSAVYLCASSPQWQPYEQYFGPGTRLTVT.